These T cell receptor beta chains were read from a single sample in a study of sequential checkpoint blockade in melanoma. Assay: immunoSEQ multiplex PCR; the TCRdb copy retains only in-frame clones and omits some. Altogether tens of thousands of clones are present, around 75% being singletons, with the ten largest covering around 30%. Sequencing used CD8+ T cells sorted from blood (inferred from file names), obtained from a patient given nivolumab and ipilimumab in sequence. The receptors were sampled from a human donor with melanoma. Both conserved end residues are part of each CDR3. The D gene is left open where the match is weak. Size is stated for part of the rows, as once, few or many counts, or as a class when the clone is expanded.

cdr3_nt | cdr3_aa | j_call | cdr3_length | v_call | clone_size | d_call
TGCGCCAGCAGCCTGACCTCGGACAGGGGACAGGAGACCCAGTACTTC | CASSLTSDRGQETQYF | TRBJ2-5 | 16 | TRBV4-1 | NA | TRBD1
TGTGCCAGCAGTGTCGTCGGGACACCCTCCTATGGCTACACCTTC | CASSVVGTPSYGYTF | TRBJ1-2 | 15 | TRBV27 | once | NA
TGCGCCAGGAATTACCGGGAGGGCGATATCGATGAGCAGTTCTTC | CARNYREGDIDEQFF | TRBJ2-1 | 15 | TRBV10-2 | NA | TRBD2
TGTGCCAGCAGTTACCAGGGGGATACGCAGTATTTT | CASSYQGDTQYF | TRBJ2-3 | 12 | TRBV6-5 | NA | NA
TGCGCCAGCAGCCGACTCACTAGCCCAACAGGTGAGCAGTTCTTC | CASSRLTSPTGEQFF | TRBJ2-1 | 15 | TRBV4-3 | NA | NA
TGTGCCAGTTCGATTACTAGCTCCTACGAGCAGTACTTC | CASSITSSYEQYF | TRBJ2-7 | 13 | TRBV2 | once | NA
TGTGCCACCAGCGGACGGACAGGCGGCCGCCAAGAGACCCAGTACTTC | CATSGRTGGRQETQYF | TRBJ2-5 | 16 | TRBV15 | NA | TRBD1
TGTGCCAGCATCCTCCTTGGTTGGGGGCTAGAGCTCGAGACCCAGTACTTC | CASILLGWGLELETQYF | TRBJ2-5 | 17 | TRBV5-5 | NA | NA
TGTGCCACCAGCACTCCCCGGACAGGGATCGAGACCCAGTACTTC | CATSTPRTGIETQYF | TRBJ2-5 | 15 | TRBV15 | NA | TRBD1
TGCAGCGCCCGTAGCGGCCACACCGGGGAGCTGTTTTTT | CSARSGHTGELFF | TRBJ2-2 | 13 | TRBV29-1 | NA | NA
TGTGCCAGCAGTGAAGTACGGGGGGAGTTCAGCTATGGCTACACCTTC | CASSEVRGEFSYGYTF | TRBJ1-2 | 16 | TRBV2 | NA | NA